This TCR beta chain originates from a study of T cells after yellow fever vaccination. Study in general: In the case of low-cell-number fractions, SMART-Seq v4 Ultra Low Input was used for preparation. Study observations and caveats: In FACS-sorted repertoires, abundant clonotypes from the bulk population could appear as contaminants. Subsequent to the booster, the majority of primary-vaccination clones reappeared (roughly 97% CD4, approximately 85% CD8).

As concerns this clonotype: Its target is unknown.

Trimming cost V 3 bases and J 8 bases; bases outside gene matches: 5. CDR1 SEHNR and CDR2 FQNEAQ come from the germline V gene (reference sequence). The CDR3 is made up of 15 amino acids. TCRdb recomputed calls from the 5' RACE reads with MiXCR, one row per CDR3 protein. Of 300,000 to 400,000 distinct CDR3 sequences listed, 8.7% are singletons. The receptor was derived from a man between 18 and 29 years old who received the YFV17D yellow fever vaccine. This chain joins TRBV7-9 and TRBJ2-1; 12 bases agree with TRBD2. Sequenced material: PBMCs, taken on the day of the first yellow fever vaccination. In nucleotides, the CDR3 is TGTGCCAGCAGCTTGGGACTAGCGGGCCTTCATGAGCAGTTCTTC. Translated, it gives CASSLGLAGLHEQFF.